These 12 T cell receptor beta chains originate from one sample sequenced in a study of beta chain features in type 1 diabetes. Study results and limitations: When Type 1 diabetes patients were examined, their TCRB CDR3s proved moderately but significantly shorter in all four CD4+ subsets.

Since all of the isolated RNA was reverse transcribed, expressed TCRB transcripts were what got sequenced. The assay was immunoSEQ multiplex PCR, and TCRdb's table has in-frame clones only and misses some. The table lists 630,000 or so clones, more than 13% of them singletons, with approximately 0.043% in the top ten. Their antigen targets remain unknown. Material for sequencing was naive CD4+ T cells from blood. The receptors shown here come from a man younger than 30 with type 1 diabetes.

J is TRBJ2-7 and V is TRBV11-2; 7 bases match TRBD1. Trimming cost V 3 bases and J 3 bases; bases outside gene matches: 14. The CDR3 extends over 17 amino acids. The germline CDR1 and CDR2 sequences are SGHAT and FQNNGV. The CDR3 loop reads CASSFGKLGDRDYEQYF. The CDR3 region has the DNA TGTGCCAGCAGCTTCGGAAAGCTGGGGGACAGAGACTACGAGCAGTACTTC.

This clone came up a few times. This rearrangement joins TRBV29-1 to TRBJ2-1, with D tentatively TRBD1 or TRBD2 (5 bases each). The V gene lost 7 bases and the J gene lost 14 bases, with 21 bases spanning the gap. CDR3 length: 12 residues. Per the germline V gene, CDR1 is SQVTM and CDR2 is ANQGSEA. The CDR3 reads CSGSRDPHREFF. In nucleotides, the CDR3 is TGCAGCGGGTCCCGGGACCCTCATCGGGAGTTCTTC.

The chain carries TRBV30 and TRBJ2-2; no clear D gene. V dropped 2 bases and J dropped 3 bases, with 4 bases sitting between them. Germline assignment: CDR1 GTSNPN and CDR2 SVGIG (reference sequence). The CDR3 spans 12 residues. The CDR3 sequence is CAWSFDTGELFF. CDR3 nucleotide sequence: TGTGCCTGGAGTTTTGACACCGGGGAGCTGTTTTTT.

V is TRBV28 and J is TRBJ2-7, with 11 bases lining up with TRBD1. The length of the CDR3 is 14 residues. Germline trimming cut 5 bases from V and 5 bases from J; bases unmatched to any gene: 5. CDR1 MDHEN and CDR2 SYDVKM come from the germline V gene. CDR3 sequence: CASSPRTGGHEQYF. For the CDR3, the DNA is TGTGCCAGCAGTCCGCGGACAGGGGGCCACGAGCAGTACTTC.

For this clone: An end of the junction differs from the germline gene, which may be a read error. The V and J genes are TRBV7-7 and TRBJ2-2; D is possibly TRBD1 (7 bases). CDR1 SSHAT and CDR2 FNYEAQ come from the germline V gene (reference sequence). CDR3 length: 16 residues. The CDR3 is CASSYGTAAGNGELFF. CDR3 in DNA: TGTGCTAGCAGCTATGGGACAGCCGCGGGAAACGGGGAGCTGTTTTTT.

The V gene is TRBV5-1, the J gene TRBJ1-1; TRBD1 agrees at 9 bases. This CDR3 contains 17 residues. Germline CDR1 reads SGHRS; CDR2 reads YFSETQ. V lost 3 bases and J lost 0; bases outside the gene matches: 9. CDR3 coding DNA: TGCGCCAGCAGCTCAACGGGACAGGGCGCTGTGAACACTGAAGCTTTCTTT. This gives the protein CASSSTGQGAVNTEAFF. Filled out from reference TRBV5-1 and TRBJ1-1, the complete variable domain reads KAGVTQTPRYLIKTRGQQVTLSCSPISGHRSVSWYQQTPGQGLQFLFEYFSETQRNKGNFPGRFSGRQFSNSRSEMNVSTLELGDSALYLCASSSTGQGAVNTEAFFGQGTRLTVV.

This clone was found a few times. This CDR3 is CASSQDQGPYEQYF. Written as DNA, the CDR3 is TGTGCCAGCAGCCAAGACCAGGGCCCCTACGAGCAGTACTTC. This sequence joins TRBV14 and TRBJ2-7; TRBD1 might be the D (5 bases). The CDR3 contains 14 residues. Germline assignment: CDR1 SGHDN and CDR2 FVKESK. Trimming removed 0 bases from V and 2 bases from J, with 8 bases in between.

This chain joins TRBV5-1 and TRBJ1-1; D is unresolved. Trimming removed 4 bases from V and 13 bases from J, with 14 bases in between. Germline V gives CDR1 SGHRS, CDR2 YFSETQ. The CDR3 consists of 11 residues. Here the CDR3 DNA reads TGCGCCAGCAGCGAAAGTCAGTCGGTTTTCTTT. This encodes CASSESQSVFF. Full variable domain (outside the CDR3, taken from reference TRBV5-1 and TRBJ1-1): KAGVTQTPRYLIKTRGQQVTLSCSPISGHRSVSWYQQTPGQGLQFLFEYFSETQRNKGNFPGRFSGRQFSNSRSEMNVSTLELGDSALYLCASSESQSVFFGQGTRLTVV.

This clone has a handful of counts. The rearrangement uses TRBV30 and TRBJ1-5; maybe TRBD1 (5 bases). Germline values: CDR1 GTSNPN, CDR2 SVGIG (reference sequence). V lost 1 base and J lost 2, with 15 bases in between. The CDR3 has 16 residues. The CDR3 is CAWSAFDIRGNQPQHF. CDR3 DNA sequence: TGTGCCTGGAGTGCGTTTGACATCAGGGGCAATCAGCCCCAGCATTTT.

The CDR3 nucleotides read TGTGCCATCAGTGATCCCCCTTACAATGAGCAGTTCTTC. Its translation is CAISDPPYNEQFF. V gene TRBV10-3 combines with J gene TRBJ2-1, with unresolved D. In germline, CDR1 is ENHRY, CDR2 SYGVKD. The CDR3 contains 13 residues. Trimming pared 3 bases from V and 4 bases from J, leaving 7 bases between.

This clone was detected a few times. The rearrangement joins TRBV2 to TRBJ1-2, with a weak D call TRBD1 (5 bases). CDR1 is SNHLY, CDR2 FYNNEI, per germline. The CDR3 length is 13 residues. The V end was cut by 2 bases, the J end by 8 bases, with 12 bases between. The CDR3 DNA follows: TGTGCCAGCAGTGAACGCAGGGAGGGAGGCTACACCTTC. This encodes CASSERREGGYTF.

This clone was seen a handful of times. The CDR3 DNA reads TGTGCCAGCACTGCTGGGGGGACAGGGGCCCCAGATACGCAGTATTTT. It yields the protein CASTAGGTGAPDTQYF. This rearrangement joins TRBV25-1 to TRBJ2-3; 10 bases match TRBD1. CDR1 and CDR2 from the germline V gene are MGHDK and SYGVNS. The CDR3 length is 16 residues. The junction had 11 bases not matched to a gene; V was cut back by 7 bases and J by 4 bases.